These 23 T cell receptor beta chains originate from one sample sequenced in a study of CD8+ T cells in alopecia areata (dated by TCRdb to the late 2010s). This sample's time point label indicates: baseline before oral tofacitinib. The library was obtained by the immunoSEQ multiplex PCR assay. To provide template for TCR sequencing, every sample had RNA extracted and reverse transcribed into cDNA. Not all clones reach the TCRdb copy of this immuneACCESS table, which keeps in-frame sequences only. Checked studies attribute under half of the gap to unresolved V genes and leave the rest unexplained. The sample table lists 150,000 to 200,000 clones, about 66% of them with a count of one. The ten biggest clones cover about an eighth of the sample. Sequenced material: CD8+ T cells sorted from blood, taken at week 0. All receptors come from a human donor with alopecia areata.

This sequence joins TRBV23-1 and TRBJ2-7; no reliable D call. TRBV23-1 counts as an open reading frame of uncertain function. The CDR3 has 12 residues. V lost 8 bases, J lost 0 bases, and 8 bases lay in between. The CDR3 nucleotides are TGCGCCAGCCGAGACAACTCCTACGAGCAGTACTTC. It encodes CASRDNSYEQYF.

The chain is built from TRBV9 and TRBJ2-5; possibly TRBD1 for D (6 bases). This CDR3 region has 15 residues. Looked up from germline, CDR1 is SGDLS and CDR2 is YYNGEE. V was clipped by 0 bases and J by 2 bases, with 11 bases between them. CDR3 DNA: TGTGCCAGCAGCGTAGCTGGGGGCGAACAAGAGACCCAGTACTTC. Protein product: CASSVAGGEQETQYF. Filled out from reference TRBV9 and TRBJ2-5, the complete variable domain reads DSGVTQTPKHLITATGQRVTLRCSPRSGDLSVYWYQQSLDQGLQFLIQYYNGEERAKGNILERFSAQQFPDLHSELNLSSLELGDSALYFCASSVAGGEQETQYFGPGTRLLVL.

V is TRBV7-9 and J is TRBJ2-1, with 7 bases identical to TRBD2. V lost 9 bases, J lost 8 bases, and 13 bases stayed unmatched. This CDR3 region has 14 residues. Germline values: CDR1 SEHNR, CDR2 FQNEAQ (reference sequence). CDR3 residues: CASSPDGGIDEQFF. In DNA form, the CDR3 reads TGTGCCAGTTCTCCCGACGGGGGGATCGATGAGCAGTTCTTC.

Note on this clone: An end of the junction differs from the germline gene, which may be a read error. The chain has TRBV11-2 and TRBJ2-7, with TRBD2 matching 8 bases. The CDR3 consists of 11 residues. Germline V lookup: CDR1 SGHAT, CDR2 FQNNGV. The CDR3, as DNA: TGTGCCAGCAGCCCCTCGGGACTAGTAACTTTC. It is translated as CASSPSGLVTF.

This clone was observed a few times. The chain employs TRBV18 and TRBJ1-5, with D tentatively TRBD1 (5 bases). Trimming took 2 bases from V and 5 from J, leaving 7 bases between them. CDR1 and CDR2 from the germline V gene are KGHSH and LQKENI. CDR3 size: 13 residues. This CDR3 reads CASSPGGDQPQHF. The CDR3 DNA follows: TGTGCCAGCTCACCAGGGGGGGATCAGCCCCAGCATTTT.

This sequence joins TRBV19 and TRBJ1-1; D not certain. The CDR3 runs 13 residues. Germline assignment: CDR1 LNHDA and CDR2 SQIVND (reference sequence). V was clipped by 6 bases and J by 4 bases, with 12 bases between them. The CDR3 DNA is TGTGCCAGTAGCCCGACATTGGGCACTGAAGCTTTCTTT. Translating it yields CASSPTLGTEAFF. The full variable domain, in which reference TRBV19 and TRBJ1-1 provide the parts outside the CDR3, is DGGITQSPKYLFRKEGQNVTLSCEQNLNHDAMYWYRQDPGQGLRLIYYSQIVNDFQKGDIAEGYSVSREKKESFPLTVTSAQKNPTAFYLCASSPTLGTEAFFGQGTRLTVV.

This chain connects TRBV14 to TRBJ2-7; D not resolved. Deletions cut 1 base from V and 2 bases from J, with 6 bases between. Germline assignment: CDR1 SGHDN and CDR2 FVKESK. There are 13 residues in the CDR3. The CDR3 is CASSQGQTYEQYF. DNA for the CDR3: TGTGCCAGCAGCCAAGGGCAGACCTACGAGCAGTACTTC.

The chain carries TRBV6-5 and TRBJ1-2; unclear D gene. V was trimmed by 2 bases and J by 1 base, leaving 5 bases between them. This CDR3 has 13 residues. Germline values: CDR1 MNHEY, CDR2 SVGAGI. The CDR3 here is CASSYASNYGYTF. DNA for the CDR3: TGTGCCAGCAGTTACGCCAGTAACTATGGCTACACCTTC.

This clone occurred once. V and J are TRBV30 and TRBJ2-2; weak D call: TRBD1 (6 bases). Trimming removed 5 bases from V and 3 bases from J, with 10 bases in between. The CDR3 contains 13 residues. From germline, CDR1 is GTSNPN and CDR2 SVGIG (reference sequence). CDR3 protein: CAWYRDDTGELFF. Written as DNA, the CDR3 is TGTGCCTGGTACAGGGATGACACCGGGGAGCTGTTTTTT.

The DNA of the CDR3 is TGTGCCAGCATGACCAGTAGTCAGGGGGCGCGTAATGAGCAGTTCTTC. This encodes CASMTSSQGARNEQFF. The genes are TRBV2 and TRBJ2-1; TRBD1 matches 8 bases. This CDR3 has 16 amino acids. V shed 7 bases and J 7 bases; nucleotides not matched to a gene: 15. Germline V lookup: CDR1 SNHLY, CDR2 FYNNEI.

This clone ranks as medium-sized. The CDR3 region is CATSKGGSTSGYNEQFF. The CDR3 DNA sequence: TGTGCCACCAGTAAAGGAGGGTCCACTAGCGGATACAATGAGCAGTTCTTC. The rearrangement links TRBV15 to TRBJ2-1; 8 nucleotides agree with TRBD2. Germline loops: CDR1 LNHNV, CDR2 YYDKDF (reference sequence). The length of the CDR3 is 17 residues. V dropped 6 bases and J dropped 4; count of bases not matched to a gene: 14.

This clone turned up a few times. The chain combines TRBV9 with TRBJ1-2, with TRBD1 as a possible D gene (6 bases). The germline V gene has CDR1 SGDLS and CDR2 YYNGEE. Trimming shortened V by 3 bases and J by 7 bases, and 16 bases separated the two germline ends. CDR3 size: 14 residues. This CDR3 reads CASSAGQPPVGYTF. CDR3 nucleotide sequence: TGTGCCAGCAGCGCCGGACAGCCCCCCGTTGGCTACACCTTC.

This clone was seen a handful of times. V is TRBV5-1 and J is TRBJ2-6; TRBD1 matches at 8 bases. CDR1 is SGHRS and CDR2 is YFSETQ in the germline V gene. The CDR3 is made up of 16 amino acids. V gave up 4 bases and J gave up 2 bases; unmatched junction bases: 5. CDR3 sequence reads: CASSTGQGAGANVLTF. In DNA form, the CDR3 reads TGCGCCAGCAGCACCGGACAGGGAGCTGGGGCCAACGTCCTGACTTTC. Looking up the rest from reference TRBV5-1 and TRBJ2-6 gives the full variable domain: KAGVTQTPRYLIKTRGQQVTLSCSPISGHRSVSWYQQTPGQGLQFLFEYFSETQRNKGNFPGRFSGRQFSNSRSEMNVSTLELGDSALYLCASSTGQGAGANVLTFGAGSRLTVL.

The CDR3 is CASNHRETGELFF. CDR3 sequence (DNA): TGTGCCAGCAACCACAGGGAGACCGGGGAGCTGTTTTTT. The chain combines TRBV7-9 with TRBJ2-2; the D gene is possibly TRBD1 (6 bases). Germline V gives CDR1 SEHNR, CDR2 FQNEAQ (reference sequence). CDR3 length: 13 residues. Trimming removed 7 bases at V and 5 bases at J, with 11 bases between.

The V and J genes are TRBV19 and TRBJ2-7, with a possible D match to TRBD1 (6 bases). Trimming took off 1 base at V and 5 bases at J, with 9 bases between the two ends. CDR1 LNHDA and CDR2 SQIVND come from the germline V gene (reference sequence). The CDR3 has 13 residues. CDR3 in DNA: TGTGCCAGTAGTATAGGACAGGTCGACGAGCAGTACTTC. Its translation is CASSIGQVDEQYF.

The CDR3 nucleotides read TGTGCCAGCAGTGACAGCACGTATGGCTACACCTTC. It yields the protein CASSDSTYGYTF. V usage is TRBV13 and J usage is TRBJ1-2; weak D call: TRBD1 (5 bases). This CDR3 has 12 amino acids. Germline CDR1 is PRHDT and CDR2 is FYEKMQ (reference sequence). V lost 6 bases and J lost 5, with 10 bases in between.

This clone has more than one count but fewer than ten. This chain links TRBV6-1 with TRBJ2-1, with D hard to call. The V gene lost 3 bases and the J gene lost 4 bases, with 10 bases spanning the gap. The CDR3 loop spans 14 amino acids. CDR1 MNHNS and CDR2 SASEGT come from the germline V gene. The CDR3 DNA reads as TGTGCCAGCAGTGACAAGGGCCGTTACAATGAGCAGTTCTTC. Protein sequence: CASSDKGRYNEQFF.

The V and J genes are TRBV6-5 and TRBJ1-1; possible D gene TRBD1, 5 bases. The CDR3 consists of 15 residues. Germline assignment: CDR1 MNHEY and CDR2 SVGAGI. V lost 0 bases and J lost 0, with 8 bases in between. The CDR3 reads CASSYSEGLNTEAFF. The CDR3 region has the DNA TGTGCCAGCAGTTACTCAGAGGGGCTGAACACTGAAGCTTTCTTT.

The chain carries TRBV7-6 and TRBJ2-6, with 12 bases aligning to TRBD2. V lost 3 bases, J lost 0 bases, and 15 bases stayed unmatched. This CDR3 has 22 residues. Looked up from germline, CDR1 is SGHVS and CDR2 is FNYEAQ. CDR3: CASSFRATLGTSGFSGANVLTF. CDR3 nucleotides: TGTGCCAGCAGCTTCCGGGCCACTCTAGGGACTAGCGGGTTCTCTGGGGCCAACGTCCTGACTTTC.

The chain has TRBV9 and TRBJ2-2, with D possibly being TRBD1 (6 bases). The CDR3 is made up of 15 amino acids. Germline V lookup: CDR1 SGDLS, CDR2 YYNGEE. Trimming took off 4 bases at V and 0 bases at J, with 10 bases between the two ends. In DNA form, the CDR3 reads TGTGCCAGCAGCCTGCGGACAGCGAACACCGGGGAGCTGTTTTTT. Its translation is CASSLRTANTGELFF.

The chain recombines TRBV5-1 with TRBJ2-3; D gene unclear. The V end was cut by 3 bases, the J end by 2 bases, with 13 bases between. The CDR3 loop spans 15 amino acids. Germline V gene data show CDR1 as SGHRS and CDR2 as YFSETQ. The CDR3: CASSWERSDTDTQYF. CDR3 coding DNA: TGCGCCAGCAGCTGGGAACGGTCAGACACAGATACGCAGTATTTT.

V usage is TRBV10-3 and J usage is TRBJ2-3, with no clear D. CDR3 length: 12 residues. Per the germline V gene, CDR1 is ENHRY and CDR2 is SYGVKD. V lost 10 bases and J 2 bases, leaving 10 bases between the germline ends. The DNA for the CDR3 is TGTGCCACCGTTTCTCCCACAGATACGCAGTATTTT. Translating gives CATVSPTDTQYF.

This CDR3 reads CASSSLNEKLFF. The CDR3, as DNA: TGTGCCAGCAGCTCCTTGAATGAAAAACTGTTTTTT. The chain carries TRBV13 and TRBJ1-4; D gene unclear. This CDR3 spans 12 amino acids. The V gene lost 4 bases and the J gene lost 5 bases, with 5 bases spanning the gap. From germline, CDR1 is PRHDT and CDR2 FYEKMQ (reference sequence).